This section outlines one T cell receptor (beta chain) sequence together with its context. Its antigen specificity is not known. No per-base quality is available; no much larger clone lies one base away. The source of the sample is a study of T cell repertoires in cytomegalovirus infection (dated by TCRdb to about 2019). Concerning the study at large: Donor HLA type was relevant to the analysis, because carriage of CMV infection together with the matching HLA type was indicated by public TCR beta signatures.

CDR1 and CDR2 are read off the germline V gene as SGHRS and YFSETQ. V was cut back by 2 bases and J by 3 bases, leaving a gap of 9 bases between them. Reading from cysteine to phenylalanine, the CDR3 counts 14 amino acids. The sequence is cut down to CDR3 DNA, 42 bases in frame from base 1. The full study reports these points: Cumulative frequency of public TCR beta family members discriminated carriers of CMV infection plus the relevant HLA type in this cohort and an independent approximately 360-donor cohort. The ex vivo response was dominated by HLA-C-restricted CMV-specific TCR beta clonotypes, and the single most frequent clonotype in two of eight donors was supplied by these HLA-C-restricted clonotypes.

TCRdb lists the instrument as Illumina HiSeq 1500. TCRdb reran the public reads through fastp at Q25 and MiXCR, keeping productive beta chains. Rows matching on CDR3 protein sequence are summarized as one entry with the most common DNA and genes. In all, the sample holds more than 350,000 distinct CDR3 sequences, and approximately 32% of those were seen once. Of the sample, approximately 14% falls within the top ten clones. The sequence derives from a human donor in good health (CMV status not recorded). Some clones in this sample may be carry-over from other donors' samples. The sequenced sample was PBMCs. The chain joins TRBV5-1 to TRBJ2-1; the D gene cannot be named for sure. The CDR3 protein is CASSLSQSYNEQFF. The DNA sequence is as follows: TGCGCCAGCAGCTTAAGTCAGAGCTACAATGAGCAGTTCTTC.